Listed here are 10 T cell receptor beta chains from one sample, sequenced in a study of T-cell reconstitution after alpha-beta-depleted transplantation in children. A library of TCRbeta sequences, prepared with unique molecular identifiers, was generated. TCRdb reanalysed the PCR reads using MiXCR and keeps one entry per CDR3 protein. The sample consists of about 98,000 distinct CDR3 sequences, under 25% of them appearing once. Sequencing was performed on PBMCs, taken before TCRalphabeta/CD19-depleted stem cell transplant. The receptors were sampled from a boy younger than 10 with acute lymphoblastic leukemia, due to receive a stem cell transplant.

V and J are TRBV18 and TRBJ2-4, with a tentative D call TRBD1 (5 bases). The CDR3 is 15 residues long. CDR1 and CDR2 from the germline V gene are KGHSH and LQKENI. V was cut by 0 bases and J by 8 bases, with 14 bases left in between. The DNA of the CDR3 is TGTGCCAGCTCACCACCGGGAACAGGAAGGGACATTCAGTACTTC. Encoded protein: CASSPPGTGRDIQYF.

Many counts were recorded for this clonotype. The chain links TRBV20-1 to TRBJ2-5; D is undetermined. Trimming took 6 bases from V and 5 from J, leaving 10 bases between them. Looked up from germline, CDR1 is DFQATT and CDR2 is SNEGSKA (reference sequence). The CDR3 is made up of 11 amino acids. CDR3 amino acids: CSAPDGETQYF. The CDR3 coding sequence is TGCAGTGCGCCGGATGGGGAGACCCAGTACTTC.

The chain is built from TRBV10-3 and TRBJ2-3; D ambiguous. Per the germline V gene, CDR1 is ENHRY and CDR2 is SYGVKD. The V gene lost 11 bases and the J gene lost 11 bases, with 11 bases spanning the gap. The CDR3 has 9 residues. This CDR3 is CAPSPGQYF. CDR3 DNA sequence: TGTGCCCCCTCACCAGGGCAGTATTTT.

This clonotype has a count of ten or more. The gene calls are TRBV20-1 and TRBJ2-7, with D possibly TRBD1 on 6 matching bases. V was shortened by 3 bases and J by 0 bases, with 12 bases between the two germline ends. The CDR3 loop spans 14 amino acids. Germline V gene lookup returns CDR1 DFQATT and CDR2 SNEGSKA (reference sequence). The CDR3 DNA reads as TGCAGTGCTAGCTTACAGGGATTCTCCTACGAGCAGTACTTC. Amino acid sequence: CSASLQGFSYEQYF.

This chain uses TRBV29-1 with TRBJ2-2; 9 nucleotides align to TRBD2. CDR1 and CDR2 (germline): SQVTM, ANQGSEA. The CDR3 is made up of 18 amino acids. V dropped 7 bases and J dropped 4; count of bases not matched to a gene: 19. The CDR3 here is CSARLTFIAGVTTGELFF. CDR3 bases: TGCAGCGCCCGGCTCACATTCATAGCGGGAGTAACCACCGGGGAGCTGTTTTTT.

This chain joins TRBV6-4 and TRBJ2-1; 8 nucleotides agree with TRBD2. V was pared by 3 bases and J by 10 bases, with 11 bases of the junction left unmatched. This CDR3 is built from 15 residues. From germline, CDR1 is MRHNA and CDR2 SNTAGT. The CDR3 spells CASSEVAGGPSEQFF. The CDR3 DNA reads as TGTGCCAGCAGTGAGGTGGCGGGAGGCCCTTCGGAGCAGTTCTTC.

This chain links TRBV6-1 with TRBJ2-6; 9 nucleotides align to TRBD1. This CDR3 is built from 19 residues. J was trimmed by 0 bases and V by 7 bases; bases with no gene match: 13. Germline V gene sequence: CDR1 MNHNS, CDR2 SASEGT. CDR3 nucleotide sequence: TGTGCCAGCAACGACGTCCCGGGACAGGGACCCTCTGGGGCCAACGTCCTGACTTTC. It yields the protein CASNDVPGQGPSGANVLTF.

This clonotype was observed a few times. V is TRBV7-8 and J is TRBJ2-7; 15 nucleotides line up with TRBD2. V dropped 5 bases and J dropped 5; count of bases not matched to a gene: 4. CDR1 and CDR2 (germline): SGHVS, FQNEAQ. The CDR3 has 15 amino acids. The CDR3 DNA reads TGTGCCAGCAGCCGGACTAGCGGGAGGGACGACGAGCAGTACTTC. It translates to CASSRTSGRDDEQYF.

This sequence joins TRBV5-5 and TRBJ2-1; TRBD1 matches 8 bases. CDR1 is SGHKS and CDR2 is YYEKEE in the germline V gene (reference sequence). The CDR3 is 16 amino acids. The V and J ends lost 2 bases and 7 bases, in that order; junction bases with no gene match: 11. CDR3 sequence: CASSFIGGTGINEQFF. CDR3 DNA: TGTGCCAGCAGCTTTATAGGGGGGACAGGAATTAATGAGCAGTTCTTC.

This clonotype has only a few counts. The genes are TRBV21-1 and TRBJ2-2; the table names TRBD2, a call not compared with the DNA. TRBV21-1 is a pseudogene segment. This CDR3 region has 14 residues. The CDR3 DNA follows: TGTGCCAGCAGTCCGGGACTGCTCACCGGGGAGCTGTTTTTT. This encodes CASSPGLLTGELFF.